These 23 T cell receptor beta chains were all obtained from the same sample, sequenced in a study of tumor-infiltrating lymphocytes in primary liver carcinoma. The blood RNA (from unsorted whole blood) was obtained, and germline DNA was also extracted. With a constant-region primer, TCR beta cDNA was made from 450 to 550 ng of total RNA. ARM-PCR was slightly modified, and three nested multiplex PCR rounds with it gave rise to the TCR beta libraries. Use of TRBV1-TRBV30 forward primers with a C-beta reverse primer characterized the first two PCR rounds, which lasted roughly 11 cycles each. Via MiXCR, TCRdb re-called the multiplex PCR reads, giving one row per CDR3 protein. The sample carries 320,000 or so distinct CDR3 sequences, 50% to 70% recorded once. What was sequenced was peripheral blood. The origin of the receptors is a man aged 35 to 55 with primary liver carcinoma and hepatitis B virus infection.

Notes on this clonotype: A much larger clone lies one base from this, so it may be a read error. The V gene is TRBV10-3, the J gene TRBJ2-7, with TRBD2 identical over 10 bases. Germline V gene lookup returns CDR1 ENHRY and CDR2 SYGVKD. The CDR3 is made up of 14 amino acids. The CDR3 spells CVIRKAGGPREQYF. The CDR3 region has the DNA TGTGTCATCAGAAAAGCGGGAGGGCCCCGCGAGCAGTACTTC.

CDR3 sequence: CASSSDLTDTQYF. The CDR3 coding sequence is TGTGCCAGCAGTTCGGACCTCACAGATACGCAGTATTTT. The chain employs TRBV7-9 and TRBJ2-3; no clear D gene. Germline CDR1 and CDR2: SEHNR and FQNEAQ (reference sequence). V dropped 6 bases and J dropped 2 bases, with 9 bases sitting between them. The CDR3 runs 13 residues.

The chain is built from TRBV10-2 and TRBJ2-7; 10 nucleotides match TRBD1. CDR1 is WSHSY, CDR2 SAAADI, per germline. V lost 10 bases and J lost 5; bases outside the gene matches: 11. This CDR3 region has 14 residues. CDR3: CANSRDRGIDEQYF. The CDR3 DNA sequence: TGCGCCAACAGCCGGGACAGGGGAATCGACGAGCAGTACTTC.

This clonotype was found many times. This chain uses TRBV30 with TRBJ2-3; 11 bases fit TRBD2. CDR1 is GTSNPN and CDR2 is SVGIG in the germline V gene (reference sequence). Trimming removed 1 base from V and 4 bases from J; junction bases left unmatched: 1. CDR3 length: 14 amino acids. The CDR3 is CAWSGLAGPDTQYF. CDR3 nucleotide sequence: TGTGCCTGGAGTGGACTAGCGGGACCAGATACGCAGTATTTT.

For this clonotype: A read error is possible here, since a much larger clone lies one base away. This chain connects TRBV6-5 to TRBJ2-5; tentatively, D is TRBD1 (6 bases). Trimming removed 7 bases from V and 9 bases from J, with 21 bases in between. The CDR3 sequence is 14 residues long. Germline-derived CDR1 and CDR2 are MNHEY and SVGAGI. CDR3 region: CASTLGASGLAQYF. For the CDR3, the DNA is TGTGCCAGCACTTTGGGGGCCAGTGGACTGGCCCAGTACTTC.

This clonotype showed up just a few times. With a much larger clone just one base away, this may be a read error. This chain uses TRBV29-1 with TRBJ2-3; D is perhaps TRBD1 (7 bases). CDR1 and CDR2 (germline): SQVTM, ANQGSEA. The CDR3 has 12 amino acids. Trimming shortened V by 5 bases and J by 10 bases, and 16 bases separated the two germline ends. The CDR3 DNA sequence: TGCAGCGTTCAGGGGGGATCGGATGCGCAGTATTTT. Translation: CSVQGGSDAQYF.

Details on this clonotype: The conserved phenylalanine or tryptophan normally closing the CDR3 is absent here, so this likely arose from a read error. The genes are TRBV11-2 and TRBJ2-5; possibly TRBD1 for D (5 bases). Germline V gives CDR1 SGHAT, CDR2 FQNNGV. V gave up 4 bases and J gave up 5 bases, with 20 bases separating them. This CDR3 is 16 amino acids long. The CDR3 loop is CASSSAVRTLLETQYL. In DNA, the CDR3 is TGTGCCAGCAGCTCTGCGGTACGGACACTTTTGGAGACCCAGTACTTA.

This clonotype was seen only once. This chain links TRBV11-3 with TRBJ2-7, with TRBD1 as a possible D gene (6 bases). Germline V gene data show CDR1 as SGHNT and CDR2 as YENEEA. The CDR3 runs to 13 residues. The V end lost 4 bases, the J end lost 10 bases, and 17 bases lay between the germline ends. CDR3 in amino acids: CASSSVTGLEQYF. CDR3 nucleotides: TGTGCCAGCAGCTCCGTGACAGGCCTCGAACAGTACTTC.

On this clonotype itself: Given a much more abundant clone one base away, this may be a read error. This chain joins TRBV6-2 or TRBV6-3 and TRBJ2-2; D unclear. The germline gives CDR1 MNHEY, CDR2 SVGEGT. The germline V and J ends were trimmed by 5 bases and 5 bases, with 15 bases remaining between them. CDR3 length: 15 residues. The CDR3: CASSLINSRTGELFF. The CDR3 region has the DNA TGTGCCAGCAGTCTGATCAACTCGCGGACCGGGGAGCTGTTTTTT.

This clonotype was detected many times. The V and J genes are TRBV29-1 and TRBJ2-5; D gene uncertain. This CDR3 comprises 11 residues. Germline V gene data show CDR1 as SQVTM and CDR2 as ANQGSEA. V dropped 4 bases and J dropped 2 bases, with 5 bases sitting between them. CDR3 sequence: CSVGLQETQYF. DNA of the CDR3: TGCAGCGTTGGGCTTCAAGAGACCCAGTACTTC.

About this clonotype: This could be a read error, since a much larger clone is one nucleotide away. The rearrangement uses TRBV6-1 and TRBJ2-7; D call uncertain. The CDR3 totals 11 residues. Germline CDR1 reads MNHNS; CDR2 reads SASEGT. The CDR3 here is CARSTHYEQYF. In DNA, the CDR3 is TGTGCCCGCAGTACCCACTACGAGCAGTACTTC.

The V and J genes are TRBV28 and TRBJ2-1, with 8 positions matching TRBD2. Germline V lookup: CDR1 MDHEN, CDR2 SYDVKM. The V segment lost 5 bases and the J segment 6 bases; nucleotides outside the gene matches: 15. The CDR3 extends over 17 amino acids. The CDR3: CASSPLRGSGVPNEQFF. The DNA for the CDR3 is TGTGCCAGCAGTCCTCTGAGGGGTAGCGGGGTGCCCAATGAGCAGTTCTTC.

On this clonotype: A much larger clone differs from this one at a single base, so this may be a read error. The rearrangement joins TRBV7-9 to TRBJ2-5; D gene uncertain. The CDR3 runs 13 residues. CDR1 is SEHNR and CDR2 is FQNEAQ in the germline V gene (reference sequence). The CDR3 DNA follows: TGTGCCAGCAGCTTCGAGCCCCTGGAAAACCAGTGCTTC. This encodes CASSFEPLENQCF.

Worth noting for this clonotype: An end of the junction does not agree with germline; a read error may underlie this. This sequence joins TRBV11-3 and TRBJ2-3, with 8 bases that match TRBD2. The germline gives CDR1 SGHNT, CDR2 YENEEA. The CDR3 runs to 16 residues. The DNA for the CDR3 is TGCGACAGCAGCTTCGGTGGGGGAGCGGGGGCAGATACGCAGTATTTT. It specifies CDSSFGGGAGADTQYF.

As concerns this clonotype: A read error is possible here, since a much larger clone lies one base away. The chain links TRBV4-1 to TRBJ2-1; D possibly corresponds to TRBD2 (6 bases). V lost 0 bases, J lost 15 bases, and 21 bases lay in between. This CDR3 has 15 residues. Germline V gives CDR1 MGHRA, CDR2 YSYEKL. The CDR3 is CASSQEEGLPNSLFF. In nucleotides, the CDR3 is TGCGCCAGCAGCCAAGAGGAGGGCCTTCCTAATAGTCTGTTCTTC.

V and J are TRBV9 and TRBJ2-2; D ambiguous. Deletions cut 0 bases from V and 3 bases from J, with 6 bases between. The CDR3 contains 14 residues. The germline CDR1 and CDR2 sequences are SGDLS and YYNGEE. Here the CDR3 reads CASSVALYTGELFF. The DNA for the CDR3 is TGTGCCAGCAGCGTAGCACTCTACACCGGGGAGCTGTTTTTT.

This sequence joins TRBV6-1 and TRBJ2-5, with D hard to call. Germline loops: CDR1 MNHNS, CDR2 SASEGT. CDR3 length: 13 amino acids. V lost 4 bases and J 0 bases, leaving 6 bases between the germline ends. CDR3 nucleotide sequence: TGTGCCAGCAGTGGAACAGACCAAGAGACCCAGTACTTC. It specifies CASSGTDQETQYF.

Comment on this clonotype: A much larger clone sits a single nucleotide away, making a read error possible. The chain links TRBV24-1 to TRBJ2-3, with D unclear. V lost 1 base and J 2 bases, leaving 0 bases between the germline ends. Germline V gene data show CDR1 as KGHDR and CDR2 as SFDVKD. The CDR3 sequence is 12 residues long. The chain's CDR3 is CATSDFTDTQYF. Here the CDR3 DNA reads TGTGCCACCAGTGATTTCACAGATACGCAGTATTTT.

Concerning this clonotype itself: This likely comes from a read error, as the CDR3 has no conserved phenylalanine or tryptophan at its end. The chain recombines TRBV5-1 with TRBJ2-1; 11 bases are a match to TRBD2. V trimming: 0 bases; J trimming: 8 bases; junction bases outside the gene matches: 10. The length of the CDR3 is 17 residues. Germline-derived CDR1 and CDR2 are SGHRS and YFSETQ. The CDR3 sequence: CASSLGATSGRGDEQFL. Written as DNA, the CDR3 is TGCGCCAGCAGCTTGGGGGCCACTAGCGGGAGAGGGGATGAGCAGTTCCTC.

Regarding this clonotype: A much larger clone differs by one base, so this may be a read error. The chain is built from TRBV14 and TRBJ2-3; D perhaps matches TRBD2 (6 bases). Germline values: CDR1 SGHDN, CDR2 FVKESK. The CDR3 covers 15 residues. This CDR3 reads CAGSQAEGSTDTQYF. The CDR3 bases are TGTGCCGGCAGCCAAGCGGAGGGGTCCACAGATACGCAGTATTTT.

The V gene is TRBV5-4, the J gene TRBJ2-5; 7 bases map to TRBD2. This CDR3 has 16 residues. Germline CDR1 reads SGHNT; CDR2 reads YYREEE (reference sequence). V was pared by 3 bases and J by 0 bases, with 8 bases of the junction left unmatched. CDR3 coding DNA: TGTGCCAGCAGCTCGGCGGGGGACCAGAACCAAGAGACCCAGTACTTC. Amino acid sequence: CASSSAGDQNQETQYF.

This sequence joins TRBV11-2 and TRBJ2-3; possibly TRBD1 for D (6 bases). The CDR3 length is 13 residues. Trimming took off 7 bases at V and 4 bases at J, with 12 bases between the two ends. In germline, CDR1 is SGHAT, CDR2 FQNNGV. As DNA, the CDR3 is TGTGCCAGCAACTCCCACAGGGCAGATACGCAGTATTTT. Protein sequence: CASNSHRADTQYF.

This clonotype has a handful of counts. This may be a read error, as it is one base from a much larger clone. The chain carries TRBV11-2 and TRBJ2-5, with 14 bases matching TRBD2. There are 17 residues in the CDR3. The trim removed 5 bases at V and 1 base at J, leaving 6 bases unmatched. CDR1 and CDR2 from the germline V gene are SGHAT and FQNNGV. As DNA, the CDR3 is TGTGCCAGCAGCACCGGACTAGCGGGAGGATCCCAAGAGACCCAGTACTTC. The encoded protein is CASSTGLAGGSQETQYF.